Following are 29 T cell receptor beta chains from one sample sequenced in a study of blood T cell repertoires in COVID-19. Sequenced by immunoSEQ multiplex PCR; TCRdb stores in-frame clones only, minus some. The repertoire holds roughly 280,000 clones, with approximately 90% as singletons. Sequencing was done on a sample of peripheral blood. The receptors were gathered from a woman in her forties or fifties who had recovered from COVID-19.

This sequence joins TRBV5-5 and TRBJ1-1; D ambiguous. The V gene's germline CDR1 is SGHKS and CDR2 YYEKEE (reference sequence). Trimming took 4 bases from V and 4 from J, leaving 17 bases between them. The CDR3 spans 15 residues. CDR3: CASSIEPTAATEAFF. The CDR3 DNA is TGTGCCAGCAGCATAGAACCAACAGCAGCCACTGAAGCTTTCTTT.

The V and J genes are TRBV13 and TRBJ2-1; 7 bases map to TRBD1. Losses at the gene ends were 5 bases for V and 0 bases for J; bases not matched to a gene: 4. CDR1 and CDR2 (germline): PRHDT, FYEKMQ (reference sequence). The CDR3 has 15 amino acids. The CDR3 sequence is CASSTDRSSYNEQFF. The CDR3 DNA reads TGTGCCAGCAGCACGGACAGGAGCTCCTACAATGAGCAGTTCTTC.

This clone has just one count. The chain recombines TRBV7-2 with TRBJ2-5, with D possibly being TRBD2 (6 bases). The V and J ends lost 1 base and 2 bases respectively, with 11 bases between them. CDR1 SGHTA and CDR2 FQGNSA come from the germline V gene. CDR3 size: 15 residues. The CDR3 sequence is CASSLGGLLQETQYF. DNA for the CDR3: TGTGCCAGCAGCTTAGGGGGACTGTTACAAGAGACCCAGTACTTC.

The V gene is TRBV24-1, the J gene TRBJ1-2; possible D gene TRBD1, 6 bases. The CDR3 extends over 14 amino acids. Deletions cut 3 bases from V and 3 bases from J, with 10 bases between. The germline gives CDR1 KGHDR, CDR2 SFDVKD. As DNA, the CDR3 is TGTGCCACCAGTGATACAGGGTGGGACTATGGCTACACCTTC. Translating it yields CATSDTGWDYGYTF.

This chain joins TRBV7-2 and TRBJ1-3; 11 nucleotides match TRBD1. The CDR3 runs to 15 residues. Germline V gene lookup returns CDR1 SGHTA and CDR2 FQGNSA. V lost 5 bases, J lost 4 bases, and 4 bases stayed unmatched. CDR3 DNA sequence: TGTGCCAGCAGCATGGACAGGGGGCTAGGAAACACCATATATTTT. It translates to CASSMDRGLGNTIYF.

This sequence joins TRBV9 and TRBJ2-7; TRBD2 agrees at 9 bases. V shed 0 bases and J 4 bases; nucleotides not matched to a gene: 5. The CDR3 consists of 15 residues. Germline-derived CDR1 and CDR2 are SGDLS and YYNGEE. The CDR3, as DNA: TGTGCCAGCAGCGTAGTGCCTAGCGGGGTATACGAGCAGTACTTC. Encoded protein: CASSVVPSGVYEQYF.

V and J are TRBV7-9 and TRBJ2-2; TRBD1 matches 9 bases. V shed 5 bases and J 6 bases; nucleotides not matched to a gene: 7. This CDR3 region has 15 residues. Germline CDR1 and CDR2: SEHNR and FQNEAQ (reference sequence). In DNA form, the CDR3 reads TGTGCCAGCAGCCCGGACAGGGGAATCGCCGGGGAGCTGTTTTTT. This codes for CASSPDRGIAGELFF.

The chain is built from TRBV6-2 or TRBV6-3 and TRBJ2-5; 7 positions match TRBD1. V gave up 6 bases and J gave up 1 base; unmatched junction bases: 5. Germline CDR1 MNHEY, CDR2 SVGEGT. This CDR3 region has 14 residues. The CDR3 spells CASSQGQTQETQYF. CDR3 in DNA: TGTGCCAGCAGCCAGGGACAGACCCAAGAGACCCAGTACTTC.

V and J are TRBV5-4 and TRBJ1-1, with no clear D. Trimming pared 1 base from V and 2 bases from J, leaving 12 bases between. This CDR3 has 15 residues. In germline, CDR1 is SGHNT, CDR2 YYREEE (reference sequence). CDR3 loop: CASSLRERGNTEAFF. The CDR3 bases are TGTGCCAGCAGCTTGCGTGAGAGAGGTAACACTGAAGCTTTCTTT.

This chain links TRBV18 with TRBJ2-3; D is possibly TRBD1 (5 bases). The CDR3 totals 14 residues. CDR1 and CDR2 from the germline V gene are KGHSH and LQKENI. Trimming pared 3 bases from V and 1 base from J, leaving 8 bases between. CDR3 sequence (DNA): TGTGCCAGCTCACCTACACAGGGCACAGATACGCAGTATTTT. Amino acids: CASSPTQGTDTQYF.

V usage is TRBV4-3 and J usage is TRBJ1-6; D gene uncertain. In germline, CDR1 is LGHNA, CDR2 YSLEER. V lost 0 bases to trimming and J lost 7 bases, with 13 bases between them. The CDR3 has 16 residues. DNA for the CDR3: TGCGCCAGCAGCCAAGATTCGCAGAGGCGGAATTCACCCCTCCACTTT. Protein sequence: CASSQDSQRRNSPLHF.

In its sample, this clone was seen a few times. The V and J genes are TRBV27 and TRBJ1-1; TRBD1 aligns across 9 bases. After removal of 2 bases from V and 1 base from J, the junction contained 5 bases not matched to a gene. Germline V gene lookup returns CDR1 MNHEY and CDR2 SMNVEV (reference sequence). The CDR3 is made up of 16 amino acids. CDR3 region: CASSLGGQGWNTEAFF. The CDR3 nucleotides read TGTGCCAGCAGTTTAGGCGGACAGGGGTGGAACACTGAAGCTTTCTTT.

This chain joins TRBV18 and TRBJ1-2; 10 bases match TRBD1. The trim removed 5 bases at V and 4 bases at J, leaving 13 bases unmatched. Germline CDR1 KGHSH, CDR2 LQKENI. This CDR3 has 17 amino acids. The CDR3 DNA reads TGTGCCAGCTCATTCACCGGGACAGGGGATTTGGGCTATGGCTACACCTTC. It yields the protein CASSFTGTGDLGYGYTF.

This chain joins TRBV9 and TRBJ1-5; D is perhaps TRBD1 (5 bases). The CDR3 loop spans 15 amino acids. Germline CDR1 and CDR2: SGDLS and YYNGEE. With 3 bases removed from V and 3 bases from J, the gap between germline ends came to 13 bases. In DNA form, the CDR3 reads TGTGCCAGCAGCGGGGGCACGGGTAACAATCAGCCCCAGCATTTT. Translation: CASSGGTGNNQPQHF.

This clone was counted a single time. The chain joins TRBV11-2 to TRBJ2-5; TRBD2 is a possible D gene (7 bases). V lost 3 bases, J lost 5 bases, and 16 bases lay in between. CDR1 and CDR2 (germline): SGHAT, FQNNGV. The CDR3 sequence is 15 residues long. CDR3 bases: TGTGCCAGCAGCTTCGGGGGGCTGATGGAGGAGACCCAGTACTTC. Translating it yields CASSFGGLMEETQYF.

This chain uses TRBV2 with TRBJ2-1, with 14 positions matching TRBD2. The germline V gene encodes CDR1 SNHLY and CDR2 FYNNEI. Losses at the gene ends were 5 bases for V and 0 bases for J; bases not matched to a gene: 15. The CDR3 is 21 residues long. This CDR3 reads CASSPPGLAGEGRSSYNEQFF. CDR3 coding DNA: TGTGCCAGCAGTCCTCCGGGACTAGCGGGAGAAGGACGTAGCTCCTACAATGAGCAGTTCTTC.

The gene calls are TRBV19 and TRBJ1-4; D is possibly TRBD1 (6 bases). This CDR3 comprises 15 residues. Germline V gene data show CDR1 as LNHDA and CDR2 as SQIVND (reference sequence). V gave up 2 bases and J gave up 6 bases, with 13 bases separating them. As DNA, the CDR3 is TGTGCCAGTAGTATAAGGGGGGGCTTCGATGAAAAACTGTTTTTT. Encoded protein: CASSIRGGFDEKLFF.

CDR3 DNA: TGTGCCAGCAGTTCTGGGTTCGGAGGCACTGAAGCTTTCTTT. Its translation: CASSSGFGGTEAFF. The chain links TRBV6-2 or TRBV6-3 to TRBJ1-1, with unresolved D. In germline, CDR1 is MNHEY, CDR2 SVGEGT. Trimming shortened V by 4 bases and J by 4 bases, and 13 bases separated the two germline ends. This CDR3 has 14 residues.

The chain couples TRBV6-1 to TRBJ1-2; the D is unclear. Germline-derived CDR1 and CDR2 are MNHNS and SASEGT. Trimming left V 0 bases short and J 4 bases short, with 12 bases between. This CDR3 is built from 15 residues. The CDR3 DNA follows: TGTGCCAGCAGTGAAGCGCGTCTGAGTATCTATGGCTACACCTTC. Translated: CASSEARLSIYGYTF.

This sequence joins TRBV7-2 and TRBJ2-7; D is unresolved. This CDR3 is 14 amino acids long. From germline, CDR1 is SGHTA and CDR2 FQGNSA. The V end was cut by 1 base, the J end by 5 bases, with 12 bases between. The CDR3 here is CASSLVGTANEQYF. CDR3 sequence (DNA): TGTGCCAGCAGCTTAGTCGGTACAGCCAACGAGCAGTACTTC.

This rearrangement joins TRBV15 to TRBJ1-2; weak D call: TRBD1 (5 bases). V dropped 1 base and J dropped 4 bases, with 16 bases sitting between them. Germline lookup yields CDR1 LNHNV and CDR2 YYDKDF (reference sequence). This CDR3 is 16 amino acids long. The CDR3 spells CATSRAGGGLGYGYTF. As DNA, the CDR3 is TGTGCCACCAGCAGAGCTGGGGGGGGATTGGGCTATGGCTACACCTTC.

This clone was seen more than once but under ten times. The gene calls are TRBV11-2 and TRBJ2-1; TRBD2 agrees at 8 bases. The CDR3 totals 16 residues. Trimming at V came to 1 base and at J to 0 bases, leaving 2 bases not matched to a gene. The germline gives CDR1 SGHAT, CDR2 FQNNGV. Here the CDR3 DNA reads TGTGCCAGCAGCTTAGTAGCGGGAAGCTCCTACAATGAGCAGTTCTTC. It encodes CASSLVAGSSYNEQFF.

The V call is TRBV19, the J call TRBJ1-5, with TRBD1 matching 7 bases. With V trimmed by 6 bases and J by 4 bases, 9 bases remained unmatched. CDR3 size: 15 residues. Germline V gene sequence: CDR1 LNHDA, CDR2 SQIVND (reference sequence). CDR3 region: CASRADRSDNQPQHF. The CDR3 bases are TGTGCCAGTAGAGCGGACAGGAGCGATAATCAGCCCCAGCATTTT.

The gene calls are TRBV30 and TRBJ2-5; possibly TRBD1 for D (6 bases). This CDR3 comprises 15 residues. Per the germline V gene, CDR1 is GTSNPN and CDR2 is SVGIG (reference sequence). Trimming shortened V by 1 base and J by 5 bases, and 17 bases separated the two germline ends. The CDR3 DNA is TGTGCCTGGAGTGCCGGACAGAGGATAGGGGAGACCCAGTACTTC. It encodes CAWSAGQRIGETQYF.

The V call is TRBV2, the J call TRBJ2-5; D is unresolved. The germline V gene encodes CDR1 SNHLY and CDR2 FYNNEI. The V end was cut by 7 bases, the J end by 5 bases, with 17 bases between. The CDR3 has 14 amino acids. CDR3 region: CASKKSETEETQYF. CDR3 nucleotides: TGTGCCAGCAAAAAAAGTGAAACGGAGGAGACCCAGTACTTC.

This clone occurred a few times. The genes are TRBV18 and TRBJ1-2; D possibly corresponds to TRBD1 (5 bases). V was pared by 5 bases and J by 4 bases, with 11 bases between. The CDR3 extends over 13 amino acids. From germline, CDR1 is KGHSH and CDR2 LQKENI. CDR3 residues: CASSSRGAYGYTF. The CDR3 DNA is TGTGCCAGCTCATCCCGTGGGGCCTATGGCTACACCTTC. The variable domain in full, completed from reference TRBV18 and TRBJ1-2, reads NAGVMQNPRHLVRRRGQEARLRCSPMKGHSHVYWYRQLPEEGLKFMVYLQKENIIDESGMPKERFSAEFPKEGPSILRIQQVVRGDSAAYFCASSSRGAYGYTFGSGTRLTVV.

This clone came up once. The rearrangement uses TRBV6-6 and TRBJ1-2; D may be TRBD1 (6 bases). CDR1 and CDR2 from the germline V gene are MNHNY and SVGAGI (reference sequence). CDR3 length: 12 residues. Trimming pared 5 bases from V and 3 bases from J, leaving 7 bases between. For the CDR3, the DNA is TGTGCCAGCAGTGGACAGTACTATGGCTACACCTTC. Encoded protein: CASSGQYYGYTF.

The genes are TRBV5-1 and TRBJ2-7; maybe TRBD1 (5 bases). CDR3 length: 13 residues. Germline assignment: CDR1 SGHRS and CDR2 YFSETQ. V shed 3 bases and J shed 6 bases, with 13 bases lying between them. The CDR3 here is CASSSTGTGEQYF. CDR3 nucleotides: TGCGCCAGCAGCTCCACAGGAACCGGCGAGCAGTACTTC. The whole variable domain, filled in from reference TRBV5-1 and TRBJ2-7, reads KAGVTQTPRYLIKTRGQQVTLSCSPISGHRSVSWYQQTPGQGLQFLFEYFSETQRNKGNFPGRFSGRQFSNSRSEMNVSTLELGDSALYLCASSSTGTGEQYFGPGTRLTVT.

The chain has TRBV5-1 and TRBJ2-1, with 9 bases fitting TRBD2. The ends lost 3 bases at V and 0 bases at J; junction bases unmatched: 7. The CDR3 runs 17 residues. Germline CDR1 reads SGHRS; CDR2 reads YFSETQ. The chain's CDR3 is CASSSPLAGLSYNEQFF. Written as DNA, the CDR3 is TGCGCCAGCAGCTCCCCACTAGCGGGTCTCTCCTACAATGAGCAGTTCTTC.